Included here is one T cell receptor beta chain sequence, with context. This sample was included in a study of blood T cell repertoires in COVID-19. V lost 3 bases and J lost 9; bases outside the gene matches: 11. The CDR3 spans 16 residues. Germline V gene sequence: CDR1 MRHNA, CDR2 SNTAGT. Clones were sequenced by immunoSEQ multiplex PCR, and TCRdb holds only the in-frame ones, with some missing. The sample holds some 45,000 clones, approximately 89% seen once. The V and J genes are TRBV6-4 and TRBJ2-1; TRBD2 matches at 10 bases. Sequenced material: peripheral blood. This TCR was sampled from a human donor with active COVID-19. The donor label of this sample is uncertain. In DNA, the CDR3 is TGTGCCAGCAGTGAGGGGAGCGGGAGGGCCCTAAGTGAGCAGTTCTTC. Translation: CASSEGSGRALSEQFF.